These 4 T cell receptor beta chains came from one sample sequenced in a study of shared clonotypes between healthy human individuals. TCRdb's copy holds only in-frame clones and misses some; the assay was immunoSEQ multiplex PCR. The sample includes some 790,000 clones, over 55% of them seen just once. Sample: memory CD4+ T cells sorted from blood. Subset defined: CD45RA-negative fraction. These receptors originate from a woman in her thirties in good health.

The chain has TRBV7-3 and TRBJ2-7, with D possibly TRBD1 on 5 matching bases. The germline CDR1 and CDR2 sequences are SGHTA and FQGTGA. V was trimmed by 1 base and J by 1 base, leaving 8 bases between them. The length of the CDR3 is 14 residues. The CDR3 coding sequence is TGTGCCAGCAGCTTAAACCAGGGATCCTACGAGCAGTACTTC. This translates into CASSLNQGSYEQYF.

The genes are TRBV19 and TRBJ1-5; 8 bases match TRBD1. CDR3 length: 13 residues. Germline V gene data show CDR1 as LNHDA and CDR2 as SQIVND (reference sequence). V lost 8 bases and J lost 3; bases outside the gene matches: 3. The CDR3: CASYRGSNQPQHF. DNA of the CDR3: TGTGCCAGTTACAGGGGGTCCAATCAGCCCCAGCATTTT.

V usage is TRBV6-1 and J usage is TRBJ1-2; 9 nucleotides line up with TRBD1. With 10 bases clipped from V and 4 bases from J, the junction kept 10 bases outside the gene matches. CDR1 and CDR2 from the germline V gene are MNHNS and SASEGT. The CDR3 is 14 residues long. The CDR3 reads CAIRAGQGPYGYTF. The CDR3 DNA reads TGTGCCATCAGAGCGGGACAGGGACCCTATGGCTACACCTTC.

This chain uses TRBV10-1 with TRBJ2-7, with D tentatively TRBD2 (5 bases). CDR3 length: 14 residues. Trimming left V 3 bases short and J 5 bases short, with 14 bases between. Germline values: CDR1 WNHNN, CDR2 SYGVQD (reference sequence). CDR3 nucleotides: TGCGCCAGCAGTGAATCCGGGAATCGAAACGAGCAGTACTTC. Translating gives CASSESGNRNEQYF.